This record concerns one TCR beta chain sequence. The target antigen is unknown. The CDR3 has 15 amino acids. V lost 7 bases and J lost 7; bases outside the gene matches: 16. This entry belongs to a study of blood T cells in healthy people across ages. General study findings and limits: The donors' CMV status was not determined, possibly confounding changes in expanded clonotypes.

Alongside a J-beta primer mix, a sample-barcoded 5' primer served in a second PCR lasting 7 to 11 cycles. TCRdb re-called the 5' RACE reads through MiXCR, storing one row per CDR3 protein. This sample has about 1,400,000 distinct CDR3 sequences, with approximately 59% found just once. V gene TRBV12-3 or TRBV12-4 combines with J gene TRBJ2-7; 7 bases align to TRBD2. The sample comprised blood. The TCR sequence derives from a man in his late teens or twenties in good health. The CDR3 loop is CASTLGGRQGDEQYF. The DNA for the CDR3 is TGTGCCAGCACCCTGGGGGGGAGACAAGGGGATGAGCAGTACTTC.